This T cell receptor beta chain was identified during a study of cytomegalovirus exposure and HLA in healthy donors. Broader study findings: Altogether, some 160 TCR beta chains were recorded as cytomegalovirus-associated. Some V segments, TRBV6-2 and TRBV6-3 among them, were indistinguishable and were therefore excluded.

Remarks on this clone: Antigen: not known.

In the PCR, 60 Vbeta and 13 Jbeta primers were used. TCRdb's copy holds only in-frame clones and misses some; the assay was immunoSEQ multiplex PCR. Its listing shows 100,000 to 150,000 clones. The ends lost 2 bases at V and 3 bases at J; junction bases unmatched: 7. This CDR3 region has 16 residues. Germline V lookup: CDR1 SGHDT, CDR2 YYEEEE. The sequenced material came from PBMCs. V and J are TRBV5-6 and TRBJ1-1; 10 positions match TRBD1. This receptor was identified in a man younger than 35 in good health and CMV-seronegative. The CDR3 sequence is CASSLATGGRDTEAFF. The DNA of the CDR3 is TGTGCCAGCAGCTTAGCGACAGGGGGCCGGGACACTGAAGCTTTCTTT.